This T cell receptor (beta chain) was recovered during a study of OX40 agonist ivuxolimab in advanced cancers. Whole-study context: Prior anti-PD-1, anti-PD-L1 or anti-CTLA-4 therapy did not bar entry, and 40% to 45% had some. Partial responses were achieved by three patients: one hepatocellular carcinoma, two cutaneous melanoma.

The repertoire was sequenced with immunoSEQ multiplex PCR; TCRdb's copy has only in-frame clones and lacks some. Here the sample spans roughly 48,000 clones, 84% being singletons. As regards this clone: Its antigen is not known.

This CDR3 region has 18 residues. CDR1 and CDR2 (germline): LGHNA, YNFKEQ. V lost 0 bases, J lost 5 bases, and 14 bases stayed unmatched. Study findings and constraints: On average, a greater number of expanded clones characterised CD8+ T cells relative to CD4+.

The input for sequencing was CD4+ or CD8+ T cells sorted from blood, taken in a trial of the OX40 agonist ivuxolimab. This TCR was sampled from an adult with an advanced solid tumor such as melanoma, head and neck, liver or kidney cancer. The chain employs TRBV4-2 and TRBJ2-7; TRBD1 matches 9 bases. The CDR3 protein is CASSQDPFGTGRPHEQYF. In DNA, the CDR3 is TGTGCCAGCAGCCAAGATCCTTTTGGGACAGGGAGACCCCACGAGCAGTACTTC.